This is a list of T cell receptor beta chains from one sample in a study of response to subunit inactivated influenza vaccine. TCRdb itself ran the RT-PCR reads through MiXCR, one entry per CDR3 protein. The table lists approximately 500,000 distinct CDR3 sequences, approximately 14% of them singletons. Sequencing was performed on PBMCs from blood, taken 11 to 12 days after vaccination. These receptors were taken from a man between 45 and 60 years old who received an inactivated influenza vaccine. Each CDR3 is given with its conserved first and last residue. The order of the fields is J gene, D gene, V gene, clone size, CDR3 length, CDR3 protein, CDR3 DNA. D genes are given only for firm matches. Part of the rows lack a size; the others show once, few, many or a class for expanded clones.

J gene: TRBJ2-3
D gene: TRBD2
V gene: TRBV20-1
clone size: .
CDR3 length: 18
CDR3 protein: CSASMDTRTSGSTDTQYF
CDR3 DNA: TGCAGTGCCTCAATGGATACGCGAACTAGCGGGAGTACAGATACGCAGTATTTT

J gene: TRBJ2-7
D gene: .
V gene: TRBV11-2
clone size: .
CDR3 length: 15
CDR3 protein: CASNPGGGPSDEQYF
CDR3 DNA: TGTGCCAGCAACCCCGGTGGGGGGCCGTCGGACGAGCAGTACTTC

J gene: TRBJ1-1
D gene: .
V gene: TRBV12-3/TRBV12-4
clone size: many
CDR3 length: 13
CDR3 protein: CASSLAWNTEAFF
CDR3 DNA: TGTGCCAGCAGTTTAGCGTGGAACACTGAAGCTTTCTTT

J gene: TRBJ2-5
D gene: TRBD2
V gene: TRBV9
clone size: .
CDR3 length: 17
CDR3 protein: CASSTGLAGAYQETQYF
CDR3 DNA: TGTGCCAGCAGCACGGGACTAGCGGGAGCCTACCAAGAGACCCAGTACTTC

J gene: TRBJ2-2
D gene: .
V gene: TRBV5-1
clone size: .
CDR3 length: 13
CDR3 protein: CASSLAGAGELYF
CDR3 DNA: TGCGCCAGCAGCTTGGCGGGGGCCGGGGAGCTGTATTTT

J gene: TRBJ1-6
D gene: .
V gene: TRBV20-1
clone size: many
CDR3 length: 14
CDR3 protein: CSARDAGLGSPLHF
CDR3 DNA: TGCAGTGCTAGAGACGCTGGTCTTGGATCACCCCTCCACTTT

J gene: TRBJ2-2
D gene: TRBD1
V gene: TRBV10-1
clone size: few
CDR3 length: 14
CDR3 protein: CASSEWQGARELFF
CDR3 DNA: TGCGCCAGCAGTGAGTGGCAGGGGGCCCGGGAGCTGTTTTTT

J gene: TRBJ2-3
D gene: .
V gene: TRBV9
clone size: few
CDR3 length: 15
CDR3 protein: CASSVDGGITDTQYF
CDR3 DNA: TGTGCCAGCAGCGTAGACGGGGGAATCACAGATACGCAGTATTTT

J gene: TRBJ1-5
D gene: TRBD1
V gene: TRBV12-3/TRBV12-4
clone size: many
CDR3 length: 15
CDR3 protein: CASSPGTGDGQPQHF
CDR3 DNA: TGTGCCAGCAGCCCCGGGACAGGGGACGGTCAGCCCCAGCATTTT

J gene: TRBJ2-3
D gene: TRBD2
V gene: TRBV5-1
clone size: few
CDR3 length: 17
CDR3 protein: CASSLARTSGGGDTQYF
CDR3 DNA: TGCGCCAGCAGCTTGGCTCGGACTAGCGGGGGAGGAGATACGCAGTATTTT

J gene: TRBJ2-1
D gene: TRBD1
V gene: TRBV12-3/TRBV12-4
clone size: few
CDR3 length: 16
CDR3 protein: CASTPGQGASYNEQFF
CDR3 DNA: TGTGCCAGCACCCCGGGGCAGGGGGCCTCCTACAATGAGCAGTTCTTC

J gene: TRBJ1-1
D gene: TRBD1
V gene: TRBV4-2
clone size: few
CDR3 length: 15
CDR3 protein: CASSQDPRGHTEAFF
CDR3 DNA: TGTGCCAGCAGCCAAGACCCCAGGGGGCACACTGAAGCTTTCTTT

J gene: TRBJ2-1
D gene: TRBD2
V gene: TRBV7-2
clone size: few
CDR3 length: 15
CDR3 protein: CASSWSGTSYNEQFF
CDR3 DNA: TGTGCCAGCAGCTGGAGCGGGACGTCCTACAATGAGCAGTTCTTC

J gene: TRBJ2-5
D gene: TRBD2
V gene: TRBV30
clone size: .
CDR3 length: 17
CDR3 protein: CAWSVASGGIVGETQYF
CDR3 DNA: TGTGCCTGGAGTGTGGCTAGCGGGGGTATCGTAGGAGAGACCCAGTACTTC

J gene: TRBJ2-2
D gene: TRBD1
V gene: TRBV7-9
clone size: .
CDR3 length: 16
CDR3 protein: CASKSSGTGGIGELFF
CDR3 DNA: TGTGCCAGCAAGTCTTCCGGGACAGGGGGCATCGGGGAGCTGTTTTTT

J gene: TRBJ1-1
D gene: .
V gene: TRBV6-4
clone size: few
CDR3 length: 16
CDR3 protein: CATEGSKKDRPTEAFF
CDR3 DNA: TGTGCCACCGAAGGTTCGAAAAAGGACAGACCCACTGAAGCTTTCTTT